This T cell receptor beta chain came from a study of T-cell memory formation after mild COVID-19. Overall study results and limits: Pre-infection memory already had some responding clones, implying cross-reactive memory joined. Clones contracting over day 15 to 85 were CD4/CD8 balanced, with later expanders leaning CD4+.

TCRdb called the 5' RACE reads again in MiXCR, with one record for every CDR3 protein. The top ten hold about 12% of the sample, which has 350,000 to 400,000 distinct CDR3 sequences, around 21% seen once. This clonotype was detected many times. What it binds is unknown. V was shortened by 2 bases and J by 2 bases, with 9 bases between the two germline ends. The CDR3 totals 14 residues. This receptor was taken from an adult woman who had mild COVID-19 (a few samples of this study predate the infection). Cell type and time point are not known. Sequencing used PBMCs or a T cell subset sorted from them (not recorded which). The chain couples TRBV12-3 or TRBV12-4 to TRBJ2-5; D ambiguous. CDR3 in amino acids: CASSLLAVQETQYF. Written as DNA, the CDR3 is TGTGCCAGCAGTTTATTGGCAGTTCAAGAGACCCAGTACTTC.